The 17 T cell receptor beta chains in this list originate from one sample, sequenced in a study of beta chain features in type 1 diabetes. The sequenced template was cDNA made from the entire isolated RNA. The assay was immunoSEQ multiplex PCR, and TCRdb's table has in-frame clones only and misses some. The repertoire holds about 710,000 clones, with roughly 13% as singletons. General study points: TCRB CDR3s from Type 1 diabetes patients were moderately but significantly shorter in all four CD4+ subsets.

These TCRs' antigens remain unknown. The source material was naive CD4+ T cells from blood. All receptors derive from a man between 18 and 29 years old with type 1 diabetes.

This rearrangement joins TRBV4-3 to TRBJ1-2; no reliable D call. The CDR3 is 15 residues long. CDR1 is LGHNA and CDR2 is YSLEER in the germline V gene. Trimming stripped 0 bases from V and 4 bases from J, with 12 bases between. The CDR3 coding sequence is TGCGCCAGCAGCCAAGAACCCAGCTCGTCCTATGGCTACACCTTC. This translates into CASSQEPSSSYGYTF.

This clone appeared a few times. V gene TRBV6-1 combines with J gene TRBJ2-1, with no clear D. This CDR3 is built from 14 residues. CDR1 MNHNS and CDR2 SASEGT come from the germline V gene. V was trimmed by 2 bases and J by 4 bases, leaving 9 bases between them. CDR3 sequence (DNA): TGTGCCAGCAGTGAACCTGCGTTGTACAATGAGCAGTTCTTC. This translates into CASSEPALYNEQFF.

A note on this clone: The junction and the germline gene differ at one end; a read error may be behind it. This chain uses TRBV7-7 with TRBJ2-1; 10 bases align to TRBD2. Germline CDR1 SSHAT, CDR2 FNYEAQ (reference sequence). This CDR3 contains 15 residues. Written as DNA, the CDR3 is TGTGCTAGCAGCTTAGAGCGGGAGGGGTTCGATGAGCAGTTCTTC. This codes for CASSLEREGFDEQFF.

The V gene is TRBV10-3, the J gene TRBJ2-1, with TRBD1 matching over 7 bases. Per germline, CDR1 ENHRY and CDR2 SYGVKD. V lost 8 bases to trimming and J lost 5 bases; unmatched junction nucleotides: 6. CDR3 length equals 13 residues. CDR3 coding DNA: TGTGCCATCTCTCGAACAGGGGACAATGAGCAGTTCTTC. As protein: CAISRTGDNEQFF.

The chain recombines TRBV7-2 with TRBJ2-2; D unresolved. The ends were cut back, 2 bases at V and 6 bases at J, with 10 bases in the middle. This CDR3 contains 14 residues. Germline lookup yields CDR1 SGHTA and CDR2 FQGNSA. CDR3 bases: TGTGCCAGCAGCTTATCCTACTGGGCCGGGGAGCTGTTTTTT. As protein: CASSLSYWAGELFF.

Points on this clone: Distinct nucleotide sequences in the sample also encode this CDR3. The chain links TRBV7-2 to TRBJ1-5; 7 bases line up with TRBD1. This CDR3 region has 13 residues. In germline, CDR1 is SGHTA, CDR2 FQGNSA. The V and J ends lost 5 bases and 2 bases, in that order; junction bases with no gene match: 0. DNA for the CDR3: TGTGCCAGCAGCGGGACAGGCAATCAGCCCCAGCATTTT. Residues: CASSGTGNQPQHF. Full variable domain (missing parts from reference TRBV7-2 and TRBJ1-5): GAGVSQSPSNKVTEKGKDVELRCDPISGHTALYWYRQSLGQGLEFLIYFQGNSAPDKSGLPSDRFSAERTGGSVSTLTIQRTQQEDSAVYLCASSGTGNQPQHFGDGTRLSIL.

The CDR3 protein is CSVGHLITDTQYF. The CDR3 DNA sequence: TGCAGCGTCGGACATTTGATCACAGATACGCAGTATTTT. The rearrangement links TRBV29-1 to TRBJ2-3; perhaps TRBD1 as D (5 bases). Trimming took off 6 bases at V and 2 bases at J, with 12 bases between the two ends. The germline gives CDR1 SQVTM, CDR2 ANQGSEA. The CDR3 totals 13 residues.

The chain has TRBV2 and TRBJ2-3; 10 bases align to TRBD2. CDR1 is SNHLY, CDR2 FYNNEI, per germline. This CDR3 has 16 amino acids. J was trimmed by 7 bases and V by 7 bases; bases with no gene match: 14. DNA of the CDR3: TGTGCCAGCACCCGGACTAGCGGATTCCCCGCGAATACGCAGTATTTT. Its translation is CASTRTSGFPANTQYF.

This clone has more than one count but fewer than ten. This chain connects TRBV21-1 to TRBJ2-3; TRBD2 was called by the table and not checked on the DNA. TRBV21-1 represents a pseudogene. There are 19 residues in the CDR3. The CDR3 coding sequence is TGTGCCAGCAGCAAAGGACGTCAGGTATTCGACGGGGGCACAGATACGCAGTATTTT. As protein: CASSKGRQVFDGGTDTQYF.

The chain uses TRBV9 and TRBJ1-5, with D possibly matching TRBD1 (5 bases). CDR1 and CDR2 from the germline V gene are SGDLS and YYNGEE. The CDR3 has 16 residues. V lost 2 bases and J lost 5, with 17 bases in between. The CDR3, as DNA: TGTGCCAGCAGCGTGTATTTCAGGGTTGGCGATCAGCCCCAGCATTTT. Its translation: CASSVYFRVGDQPQHF.

This clone was picked up one time. J is TRBJ2-3 and V is TRBV2; 10 positions agree with TRBD2. This CDR3 contains 17 residues. Germline-derived CDR1 and CDR2 are SNHLY and FYNNEI. V gave up 6 bases and J gave up 4 bases; unmatched junction bases: 13. The CDR3 DNA reads TGTGCCAGCAGGATGGGGCTAGCGGGAGAGGGAGCAGATACGCAGTATTTT. This codes for CASRMGLAGEGADTQYF.

The chain is built from TRBV14 and TRBJ2-2; 11 nucleotides agree with TRBD2. The ends lost 0 bases at V and 1 base at J; junction bases unmatched: 7. This CDR3 has 19 amino acids. Germline values: CDR1 SGHDN, CDR2 FVKESK. CDR3 amino acids: CASSQDLPGLAVNTGELFF. The DNA of the CDR3 is TGTGCCAGCAGCCAAGATCTTCCGGGACTAGCGGTGAACACCGGGGAGCTGTTTTTT.

This clone was seen a few times. The rearrangement links TRBV30 to TRBJ1-1; 8 bases align to TRBD1. Looked up from germline, CDR1 is GTSNPN and CDR2 is SVGIG (reference sequence). V lost 4 bases, J lost 6 bases, and 13 bases stayed unmatched. This CDR3 has 15 residues. The CDR3 loop is CAWTPSGGLRAEAFF. The CDR3 DNA reads as TGTGCCTGGACCCCCTCAGGGGGCCTTAGGGCTGAAGCTTTCTTT. The whole variable domain, filled in from reference TRBV30 and TRBJ1-1, reads SQTIHQWPATLVQPVGSPLSLECTVEGTSNPNLYWYRQAAGRGLQLLFYSVGIGQISSEVPQNLSASRPQDRQFILSSKKLLLSDSGFYLCAWTPSGGLRAEAFFGQGTRLTVV.

The chain carries TRBV7-9 and TRBJ1-1, with 8 bases identical to TRBD1. Germline V gives CDR1 SEHNR, CDR2 FQNEAQ (reference sequence). V dropped 4 bases and J dropped 4; count of bases not matched to a gene: 8. The CDR3 sequence is 15 residues long. CDR3 in amino acids: CASSSLTGVGTEAFF. In DNA, the CDR3 is TGTGCCAGCAGCTCCCTGACAGGGGTAGGCACTGAAGCTTTCTTT.

A word on this clone: Relative to the germline gene, one junction end is altered; a read error may explain this. V usage is TRBV7-7 and J usage is TRBJ2-2, with D perhaps TRBD2 (6 bases). The CDR3 covers 15 residues. The germline gives CDR1 SSHAT, CDR2 FNYEAQ (reference sequence). The CDR3 spells CASSLAPRGTGELFF. The CDR3 nucleotides read TGTGCTAGCAGCTTAGCGCCGCGGGGCACCGGGGAGCTGTTTTTT.

The chain recombines TRBV5-1 with TRBJ2-5, with 7 bases matching TRBD1. With 4 bases clipped from V and 1 base from J, the junction kept 4 bases outside the gene matches. In germline, CDR1 is SGHRS, CDR2 YFSETQ. The CDR3 is made up of 14 amino acids. This CDR3 reads CASSRGQLQETQYF. Written as DNA, the CDR3 is TGCGCCAGCAGCAGGGGACAGCTCCAAGAGACCCAGTACTTC.

This clone has only a few counts. The rearrangement joins TRBV4-2 to TRBJ2-5, with 11 bases identical to TRBD2. CDR1 is LGHNA and CDR2 is YNFKEQ in the germline V gene. V shed 3 bases, J shed 2 bases, and the junction held 5 bases outside the gene matches. The CDR3 has 16 residues. The CDR3 sequence: CASSQVAGGVQETQYF. The DNA of the CDR3 is TGTGCCAGCAGCCAGGTAGCGGGAGGGGTACAAGAGACCCAGTACTTC.